These 10 T cell receptor beta chains came from one sample sequenced in a study of shared clonotypes between healthy human individuals. TCRdb's copy holds only in-frame clones and misses some; the assay was immunoSEQ multiplex PCR. The sample has more than 2,000,000 clones, more than 85% seen once; the top ten hold 0.39%. The specimen was naive CD4+ T cells from PBMCs. Sample subset: CD45RA+ positively selected. Receptors originate from a man younger than 35 in good health. Some clones in this sample may be carry-over from other donors' samples.

The chain recombines TRBV9 with TRBJ1-1, with a weak D call TRBD1 (6 bases). Germline V gives CDR1 SGDLS, CDR2 YYNGEE. Trimming pared 4 bases from V and 5 bases from J, leaving 15 bases between. This CDR3 region has 14 residues. The CDR3 is CASSLEGGLTEAFF. For the CDR3, the DNA is TGTGCCAGCAGCCTAGAGGGGGGCTTGACTGAAGCTTTCTTT.

The table lists this clone with a count of one. CDR3: CASSQDPRRYLATPYNEQFF. In nucleotides, the CDR3 is TGTGCCAGCAGCCAAGACCCAAGAAGGTACCTAGCGACCCCCTACAATGAGCAGTTCTTC. V usage is TRBV4-2 and J usage is TRBJ2-1, with D perhaps TRBD2 (6 bases). CDR1 LGHNA and CDR2 YNFKEQ come from the germline V gene. There are 20 residues in the CDR3. Trimming took off 0 bases at V and 2 bases at J, with 23 bases between the two ends.

The chain recombines TRBV9 with TRBJ2-2; TRBD2 aligns across 10 bases. Germline V gene sequence: CDR1 SGDLS, CDR2 YYNGEE. CDR3 length: 17 amino acids. V was clipped by 3 bases and J by 2 bases; unmatched bases: 7. The CDR3 DNA is TGTGCCAGCAGCGCCCGGACTAGCGGACTTAACACCGGGGAGCTGTTTTTT. Protein: CASSARTSGLNTGELFF.

The chain couples TRBV4-3 to TRBJ2-7; D unclear. The V gene's germline CDR1 is LGHNA and CDR2 YSLEER. V was trimmed by 0 bases and J by 3 bases, leaving 15 bases between them. The CDR3 loop spans 16 amino acids. The CDR3, as DNA: TGCGCCAGCAGCCAAGATATAGGCGGAGTCTTCTACGAGCAGTACTTC. It encodes CASSQDIGGVFYEQYF.

The gene calls are TRBV5-1 and TRBJ2-2; TRBD2 aligns across 12 bases. Germline V gene lookup returns CDR1 SGHRS and CDR2 YFSETQ. The V segment lost 6 bases and the J segment 4 bases; nucleotides outside the gene matches: 4. The CDR3 length is 15 residues. CDR3 residues: CASTWTSGITGELFF. The CDR3 region has the DNA TGCGCCAGCACTTGGACTAGCGGGATCACCGGGGAGCTGTTTTTT.

This clone was detected only once. The gene calls are TRBV5-5 and TRBJ1-4; D gene ambiguous. CDR1 and CDR2 (germline): SGHKS, YYEKEE (reference sequence). Trimming removed 4 bases at V and 8 bases at J, with 15 bases between. CDR3 length: 14 amino acids. The chain's CDR3 is CASSPSPGEEKLFF. The CDR3 DNA is TGTGCCAGCAGCCCGAGTCCCGGGGAGGAAAAACTGTTTTTT.

This clone was seen a few times. The V gene is TRBV5-1, the J gene TRBJ2-2; 10 bases agree with TRBD2. CDR1 SGHRS and CDR2 YFSETQ come from the germline V gene. Losses at the gene ends were 2 bases for V and 3 bases for J; bases not matched to a gene: 1. The CDR3 has 15 amino acids. CDR3 residues: CASSLAGGYTGELFF. The CDR3 DNA sequence: TGCGCCAGCAGCTTAGCGGGAGGGTACACCGGGGAGCTGTTTTTT.

This chain uses TRBV10-3 with TRBJ2-5; 8 bases fit TRBD2. The DNA end is more similar to TRBJ2-7, so the J call may be wrong. Germline values: CDR1 ENHRY, CDR2 SYGVKD. There are 16 residues in the CDR3. The CDR3 sequence: CAISPAVAGTPYEQYF. The DNA of the CDR3 is TGTGCCATCAGCCCGGCGGTAGCGGGAACCCCCTACGAGCAGTACTTC.

CDR3 sequence: CASSSRRPGGTDTQYF. CDR3 coding DNA: TGTGCCAGCAGCTCACGGAGGCCCGGTGGCACAGATACGCAGTATTTT. This chain connects TRBV7-2 to TRBJ2-3; D possibly corresponds to TRBD2 (5 bases). The V and J ends lost 4 bases and 1 base respectively, with 15 bases between them. Germline V gene data show CDR1 as SGHTA and CDR2 as FQGNSA. The CDR3 has 16 residues. The whole variable domain, filled in from reference TRBV7-2 and TRBJ2-3, reads GAGVSQSPSNKVTEKGKDVELRCDPISGHTALYWYRQSLGQGLEFLIYFQGNSAPDKSGLPSDRFSAERTGGSVSTLTIQRTQQEDSAVYLCASSSRRPGGTDTQYFGPGTRLTVL.

The chain carries TRBV6-5 and TRBJ1-2; tentatively, D is TRBD1 (6 bases). CDR1 MNHEY and CDR2 SVGAGI come from the germline V gene. The CDR3 is 13 amino acids. V lost 7 bases and J lost 6, with 15 bases in between. In DNA, the CDR3 is TGTGCCAGCACCCTAAAGGGGGGAAATGGCTACACCTTC. Encoded protein: CASTLKGGNGYTF.